This T cell receptor (beta chain) was identified during a study of cytotoxic CD8 clonotypes in ibrutinib-treated CLL (dated by TCRdb to the early 2020s). Describing the broader study: The cohort included some 14 treatment-naive and ten to twelve relapsed/refractory patients; some 18 were IGHV unmutated. Responses were partial in around 24 patients and complete in 2; after median about 5.5 years follow-up, about 14 stayed in remission and around 12 progressed. Samples at response were collected after a median of about 11 months of treatment, with a range of about 6 to 40 months. An average of roughly 270,000 productive templates and tens of thousands of productive rearrangements was obtained per sample. Longitudinal samples were obtainable from about 30% of the roughly 90 participants in the trial. Cryopreserved peripheral blood mononuclear cells were obtained before treatment, at response, and at either sustained remission or disease progression. Patients were still on ibrutinib when every remission and progressive disease sample was collected. Broader findings and caveats from the paper: Sustained-remission and progressing patients did not have matched sampling times, and lymph node repertoires were not examined. An increase in clonality was observed at ibrutinib response, with clonality remaining stable during sustained remission and falling back toward baseline at progression. Baseline clonality was found to be higher than that of age-matched healthy donors and was strongly correlated with circulating CD8+ T-cell counts. Public clonotypes were rare and either contracted or stayed stable during treatment, and the rise in clonality at ibrutinib response reflected the expansion of private clonotypes.

Explained via the paper, the time point label denotes: 12 months on ibrutinib. For TCR beta library preparation, roughly 2.2 micrograms of genomic DNA were isolated from cryopreserved PBMCs. Longitudinal blood samples from CLL patients receiving ibrutinib monotherapy were subjected to high-throughput TCR beta sequencing. The patients took part in an open-label, single-center phase 2 trial of ibrutinib monotherapy. Each clonotype received, on average, 10x coverage in deep resolution sequencing performed on a MiSeq, where the target depth lay between 1 in 1 million and 1 in 200,000 T cells. The immunoSEQ hsTCRB Kit was used to generate TCR beta libraries. Turning to the authors' computational methods: Data were analyzed with ImmunoSEQ Data Assistant and ImmunoSEQ Analyzer, with V, D and J genes assigned per IMGT definitions. Clonality, with values ranging from 0 to 1, was calculated as one minus the normalized Shannon entropy of productive rearrangement frequencies. Public clonotype analysis was restricted to overrepresented clonotypes comprising at least 0.05% of each patient's repertoire. Thirteen repertoires from age-matched healthy donors, obtained from immuneACCESS, served as clonality controls. TCRdb provides this immuneACCESS table in a form limited to in-frame rearrangements. Some clones are lacking; in checked studies, under half of them reflect an unresolved V gene, and why the rest are absent is not known. V, J and clone size are those of that table, while D and trimming were read from the DNA. Present in this sample are some 200,000 clones, 70% of which were seen just once. Clones ranked in the top ten supply about 6.2% of the sample.

CDR1 and CDR2 are read off the germline V gene as MGHRA and YSYEKL. Deletion took 4 bases off V and 10 bases off J, with a span of 25 bases between the germline ends. The CDR3 holds 16 amino acids from the cysteine to the phenylalanine. Here the CDR3 DNA is all that survives: 48 bases in frame from base 1. Details on this clone: Its antigen target is currently unknown. No quality values exist for individual bases; no much larger clone is one base distant.

This sample comprised PBMCs, obtained after 12 months of ibrutinib treatment. The chain employs TRBV4-1 and TRBJ1-1, with the D gene not confidently named. The receptor was isolated from a human donor with chronic lymphocytic leukemia. The nucleotide sequence reads as follows: TGCGCCAGCAGCCTCCCGGCAAAGCGAGCACCTATCCGAGCTTTCTTT. Its translation reads: CASSLPAKRAPIRAFF.